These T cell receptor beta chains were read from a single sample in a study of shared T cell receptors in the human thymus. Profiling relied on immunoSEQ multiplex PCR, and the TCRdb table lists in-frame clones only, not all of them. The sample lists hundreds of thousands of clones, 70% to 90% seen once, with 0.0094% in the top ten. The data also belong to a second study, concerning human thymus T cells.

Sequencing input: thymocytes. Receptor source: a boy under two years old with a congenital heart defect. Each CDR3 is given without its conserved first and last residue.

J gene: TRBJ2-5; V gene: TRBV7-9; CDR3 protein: ASSLFLRNDETQY
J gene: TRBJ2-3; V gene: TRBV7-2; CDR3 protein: ASSPGTWADTQY
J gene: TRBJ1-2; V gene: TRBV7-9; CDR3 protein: ASSLEQGQYGYT
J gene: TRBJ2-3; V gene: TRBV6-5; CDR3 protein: ASSGSTGGDTQY
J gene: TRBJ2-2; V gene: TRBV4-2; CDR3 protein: ASSQKAGELF
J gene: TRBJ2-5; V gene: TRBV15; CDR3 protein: ATSRGGSGPIQETQY
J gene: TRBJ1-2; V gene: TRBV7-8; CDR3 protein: ASSLGDREGGEGYGYT
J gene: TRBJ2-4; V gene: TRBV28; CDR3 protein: ASSLWGQGIAKNIQY
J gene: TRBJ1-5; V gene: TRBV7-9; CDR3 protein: ASSPTGLNQPQH
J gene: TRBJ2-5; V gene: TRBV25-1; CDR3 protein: ASSELQGATQY
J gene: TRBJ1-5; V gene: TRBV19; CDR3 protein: ASSTSRQGKNQPQH
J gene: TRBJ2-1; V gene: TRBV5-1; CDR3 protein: ASSLPSGRGWNEQF
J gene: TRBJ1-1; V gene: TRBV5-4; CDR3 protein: ASSSWTGGTEAF
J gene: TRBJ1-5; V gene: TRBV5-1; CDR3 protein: ASSLDPLFPPNNQPQH
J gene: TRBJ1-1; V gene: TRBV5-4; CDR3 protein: ASSGDRAHRAF
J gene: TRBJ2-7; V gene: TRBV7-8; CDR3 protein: ASSSRTGPPSEQY
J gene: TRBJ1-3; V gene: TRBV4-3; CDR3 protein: ASSQVGQGIGGNTIY
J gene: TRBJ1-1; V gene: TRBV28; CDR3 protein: ASSILLPEAF
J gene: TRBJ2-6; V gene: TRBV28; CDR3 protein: ASSWRTGLSGANVLT
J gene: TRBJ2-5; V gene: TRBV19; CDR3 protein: ASSRLAGAQETQY
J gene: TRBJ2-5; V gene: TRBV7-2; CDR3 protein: ASSVTAWGGETQY
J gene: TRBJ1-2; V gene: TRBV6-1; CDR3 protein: ASSEALGPYEWYT
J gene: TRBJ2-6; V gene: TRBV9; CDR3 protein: ASSVGGDSASGANVLT
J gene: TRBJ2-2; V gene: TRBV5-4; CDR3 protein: ASSFFRRGLNTGELF
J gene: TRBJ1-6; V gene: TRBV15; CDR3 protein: ATSRDWGPPLH
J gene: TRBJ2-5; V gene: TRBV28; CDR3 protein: ASSFRALGQDQETQY
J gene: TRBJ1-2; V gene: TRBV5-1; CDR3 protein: ASSGGPTNYGYT
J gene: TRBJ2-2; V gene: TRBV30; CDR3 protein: AWAGDTGPNTGELF
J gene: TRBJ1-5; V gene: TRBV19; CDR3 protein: ASKWGQGGPQPQH
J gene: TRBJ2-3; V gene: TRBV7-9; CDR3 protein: ASSPRGTGVTDTQY
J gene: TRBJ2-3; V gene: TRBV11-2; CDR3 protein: ASSLGETGADTQY
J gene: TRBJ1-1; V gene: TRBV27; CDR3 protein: ASSLTLRGQNTEAF
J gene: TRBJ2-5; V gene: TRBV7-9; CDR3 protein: ASSSGCCERGRETQY
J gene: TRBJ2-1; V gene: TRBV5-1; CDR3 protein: ASSLQGHHNEQF
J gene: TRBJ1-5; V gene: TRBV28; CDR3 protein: ASSPRGGNSNQPQH
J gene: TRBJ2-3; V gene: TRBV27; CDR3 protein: ASRGGGADTQY
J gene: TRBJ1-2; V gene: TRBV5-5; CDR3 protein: ASTLDQGPSYGYT
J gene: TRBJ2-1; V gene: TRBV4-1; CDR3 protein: ASSLLAVPYNEQF
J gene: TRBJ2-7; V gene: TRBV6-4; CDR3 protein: ASSDSTNRYPCPSGGSCEQY
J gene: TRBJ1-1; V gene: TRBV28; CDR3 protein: ASRPWIAVRVMNTEAF
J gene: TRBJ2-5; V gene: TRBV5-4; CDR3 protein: ASSWGTSGRPQETQY
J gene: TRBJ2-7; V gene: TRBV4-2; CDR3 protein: ASRGGAAYEQY
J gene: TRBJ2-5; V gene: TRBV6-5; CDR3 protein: ASRQTGGGETQY
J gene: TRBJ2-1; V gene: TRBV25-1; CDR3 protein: ASGLADNEQF
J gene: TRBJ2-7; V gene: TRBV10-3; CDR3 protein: AISVGLAGELYEQY